This TCR beta chain was sequenced for a study of blood T cell repertoires in COVID-19. Produced via immunoSEQ multiplex PCR; TCRdb's table is partial and in-frame only. The table lists 120,000 to 150,000 clones, about 88% of them singletons. CDR1 MDHEN and CDR2 SYDVKM come from the germline V gene. The CDR3 is 16 amino acids. Trimming shortened V by 6 bases and J by 3 bases, and 18 bases separated the two germline ends. A single count supports this clone. The material sequenced was peripheral blood. This chain connects TRBV28 to TRBJ1-3, with no clear D. This receptor was taken from a man aged 50 to 60 with active or convalescent COVID-19. CDR3 residues: CASSLRLPLDGNTIYF. The CDR3 nucleotides read TGTGCCAGCAGCCTACGCCTCCCGTTAGATGGAAACACCATATATTTT.